The clone carrying this TCR beta chain was recorded a few times. Antigen unknown. This may be a read error: a much more frequent sequence differs by one nucleotide. This sample stems from a study of T cells in Graves' hyperthyroidism and ophthalmopathy. Study results and limitations: In the analysis, a 13 V-J model separated ophthalmopathy from stable hyperthyroidism.

In germline, CDR1 is SGHVS, CDR2 FNYEAQ. CDR3 length equals 13 residues. The V and J ends lost 5 bases and 2 bases respectively, with 4 bases between them. Using RNA transcripts as the source, TCR beta CDR3 regions were amplified. The HTBI primer set served for first-round RT-PCR of the TCR CDR3. One entry per CDR3 protein, called by TCRdb with MiXCR from the multiplex PCR reads. This repertoire shows about 260,000 distinct CDR3 sequences, about 20% found once; its top ten account for roughly 60%. Specimen: blood. The receptor was derived from a man younger than 45 with Graves' ophthalmopathy. V gene TRBV7-6 combines with J gene TRBJ2-6; D remains unclear. The CDR3 loop reads CASSPTGANVLTF. In DNA, the CDR3 is TGTGCCAGCAGCCCGACTGGGGCCAACGTCCTGACTTTC. The full variable domain, in which reference TRBV7-6 and TRBJ2-6 provide the parts outside the CDR3, is GAGVSQSPRYKVTKRGQDVALRCDPISGHVSLYWYRQALGQGPEFLTYFNYEAQQDKSGLPNDRFSAERPEGSISTLTIQRTEQRDSAMYRCASSPTGANVLTFGAGSRLTVL.